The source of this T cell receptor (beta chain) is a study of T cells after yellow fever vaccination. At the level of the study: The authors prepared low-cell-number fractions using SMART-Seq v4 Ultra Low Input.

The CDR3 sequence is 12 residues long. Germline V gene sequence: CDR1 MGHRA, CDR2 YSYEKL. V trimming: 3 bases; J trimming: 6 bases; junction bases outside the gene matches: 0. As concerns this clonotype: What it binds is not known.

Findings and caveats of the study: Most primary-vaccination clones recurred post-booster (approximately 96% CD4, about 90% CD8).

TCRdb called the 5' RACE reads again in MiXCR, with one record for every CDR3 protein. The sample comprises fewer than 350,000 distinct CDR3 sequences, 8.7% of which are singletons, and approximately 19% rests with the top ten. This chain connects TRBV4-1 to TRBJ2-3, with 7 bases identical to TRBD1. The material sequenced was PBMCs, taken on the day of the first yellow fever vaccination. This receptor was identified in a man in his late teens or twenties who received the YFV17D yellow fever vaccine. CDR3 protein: CASSQTGDTQYF. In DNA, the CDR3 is TGCGCCAGCAGCCAGACAGGGGATACGCAGTATTTT.